This T cell receptor beta chain is drawn from a study of low-dose radiotherapy and immunotherapy resistance in tumors. Study-level information: Intravenous ipilimumab 1 mg/kg every six weeks was given with nivolumab 240 mg every two weeks.

As for time point: after trial treatment. Treatment reported: LDRT plus nivolumab, ipilimumab, low-dose cyclophosphamide and aspirin (RACIN trial). cDNA synthesis used a TRAV/TRBV-specific primer set for both chains. PCR amplification of the TCRs was performed with Phusion for 15 to 25 PCR cycles, and it relied on a constant-region primer together with a V-primer adapter. A single record per CDR3 protein comes from TCRdb applying MiXCR to the reads. The sample holds some 94,000 distinct CDR3 sequences, 20% to 25% seen once. CDR1 and CDR2 (germline): SGHTA, FQGNSA. This CDR3 contains 15 residues. V lost 3 bases and J 3 bases, leaving 12 bases between the germline ends. The sample holds many counts of this clonotype.

The J gene is TRBJ2-1, the V gene TRBV7-2; no definite D call. The specimen comprised PBMCs, sampled after low-dose radiotherapy plus immunotherapy. This receptor was taken from a female donor with ovarian cancer. The CDR3 is CASSFYSDFYNEQFF. The CDR3 bases are TGTGCCAGCAGCTTTTATAGTGACTTCTACAATGAGCAGTTCTTC.